A selection of T cell receptor beta chains follows, all from one sample in a study of cytomegalovirus exposure and HLA in healthy donors. This table comes from immunoSEQ multiplex PCR, and its TCRdb copy is limited to in-frame clones, with some not included. The sample shows about 92,000 clones, approximately 84% of them seen only once. Sample: PBMCs. These receptor sequences come from a girl under 10 years old in good health and CMV-seropositive. CDR3s include the opening cysteine and the closing phenylalanine or tryptophan. D genes are given only for firm matches. For some rows the clone size is stated as once, few or many, or as a class when expanded; others skip it.

d_call clone_size j_call v_call cdr3_nt cdr3_aa
NA NA TRBJ2-6 TRBV27 TGTGCCAGCAGACAGGCTGGGGCCAACGTCCTGACTTTC CASRQAGANVLTF
NA NA TRBJ2-3 TRBV29-1 TGCAGCGTCCAGACCGGGAGCACAGATACGCAGTATTTT CSVQTGSTDTQYF
TRBD1 NA TRBJ1-4 TRBV15 TGTGCCACCAGCAGCGGGACAGAGGTTAATGAAAAACTGTTTTTT CATSSGTEVNEKLFF
NA NA TRBJ1-1 TRBV7-9 TGTGCCAGCAGCCTAACAGAGGGAAACACTGAAGCTTTCTTT CASSLTEGNTEAFF
TRBD1 NA TRBJ1-1 TRBV9 TGTGCCAGCAGCCCCCGAGGACAGGAGAACACTGAAGCTTTCTTT CASSPRGQENTEAFF
NA once TRBJ1-2 TRBV7-2 TGTGCCAGCAGCCCCCATGGGGGCAGGGTGATGGGTAACTATGGCTACACCTTC CASSPHGGRVMGNYGYTF
NA once TRBJ2-5 TRBV30 TGTGCCTGTCGGACAGTGCCGAAAGAGACCCAGTACTTC CACRTVPKETQYF
NA few TRBJ1-5 TRBV19 TGTGCCAGTAGTACCACAGGCGGTTCCAATCAGCCCCAGCATTTT CASSTTGGSNQPQHF
TRBD1 once TRBJ2-5 TRBV2 TGTGCCAGCAGGGAAACCCGGACAGGGGGCAGGGAGACCCAGTACTTC CASRETRTGGRETQYF
TRBD1 few TRBJ1-2 TRBV18 TGTGCCAGCTCACCAGGGACAGACTATAACTATGGCTACACCTTC CASSPGTDYNYGYTF
NA NA TRBJ2-3 TRBV27 TGTGCCAGCAATTTCTGGACTCCTACTAGCACAGATACGCAGTATTTT CASNFWTPTSTDTQYF
TRBD2 NA TRBJ2-7 TRBV27 TGTGCCAGCAGCCCCGGGCGGCTAGCGGGAGTCCGGGTCTACGAGCAGTACTTC CASSPGRLAGVRVYEQYF
NA NA TRBJ2-1 TRBV18 TGTGCCAGCTCACCACCGGCGGGTTTGGACAATGAGCAGTTCTTC CASSPPAGLDNEQFF
NA NA TRBJ2-7 TRBV28 TGTGCCAGCAGTTTATGGGGGACAAGTGGACACGAGCAGTACTTC CASSLWGTSGHEQYF
NA NA TRBJ1-1 TRBV21-1 TGTGCCAGCAGCAAATTAGGCAGGATTTACACTGAAGCTTTCTTT CASSKLGRIYTEAFF
NA few TRBJ2-6 TRBV5-4 TGTGCCAGCAGCTTGACAGGGTCCGGGGCCAACGTCCTGACTTTC CASSLTGSGANVLTF
TRBD1 NA TRBJ1-2 TRBV6-5 TGTGCCAGCAGGCGGGACAGGGGTCATATTAGCGGCTACACCTTC CASRRDRGHISGYTF
TRBD2 few TRBJ2-5 TRBV10-3 TGTGCCATCAGACCTAGCGGGAGTTTACAAGAGACCCAGTACTTC CAIRPSGSLQETQYF
TRBD1 NA TRBJ1-3 TRBV2 TGTGCCAGCAGCGACAGGGGGGTGGGAAACACCATATATTTT CASSDRGVGNTIYF
TRBD2 once TRBJ2-7 TRBV4-2 TGTGCCAGCAGCCCCTCCGGGACTAGCGCCTACGAGCAGTACTTC CASSPSGTSAYEQYF
NA NA TRBJ1-4 TRBV27 TGTGCCAGCAGTTTAACTCCTAATGAAAAACTGTTTTTT CASSLTPNEKLFF
NA NA TRBJ1-5 TRBV19 TGTGCCAGTAGTATCCCCGGGACAATGAATCAGCCCCAGCATTTT CASSIPGTMNQPQHF
NA once TRBJ2-5 TRBV7-6 TGTGCCAGCAGCTTAGGAGGCCCGGCCGGGATACTTCGGCGGGAGACCCAGTACTTC CASSLGGPAGILRRETQYF
NA NA TRBJ1-1 TRBV14 TGTGCCAGCAGCCCGCCGCGGGGGACTAGGAACACTGAAGCTTTCTTT CASSPPRGTRNTEAFF
TRBD2 NA TRBJ2-5 TRBV4-2 TGTGCCAGCAGTAGGACTAGCGAAGAGACCCAGTACTTC CASSRTSEETQYF
NA NA TRBJ2-7 TRBV6-1 TGTGCCGGATCCCAGGGTTCCTACGAGCAGTACTTC CAGSQGSYEQYF
NA NA TRBJ2-7 TRBV28 TGTGCCACCCGACCGGGGGTTTCCTACGAGCAGTACTTC CATRPGVSYEQYF
NA NA TRBJ1-2 TRBV18 TGTGCCAGCTCACCGGAGACTGTTGGCTACACCTTC CASSPETVGYTF